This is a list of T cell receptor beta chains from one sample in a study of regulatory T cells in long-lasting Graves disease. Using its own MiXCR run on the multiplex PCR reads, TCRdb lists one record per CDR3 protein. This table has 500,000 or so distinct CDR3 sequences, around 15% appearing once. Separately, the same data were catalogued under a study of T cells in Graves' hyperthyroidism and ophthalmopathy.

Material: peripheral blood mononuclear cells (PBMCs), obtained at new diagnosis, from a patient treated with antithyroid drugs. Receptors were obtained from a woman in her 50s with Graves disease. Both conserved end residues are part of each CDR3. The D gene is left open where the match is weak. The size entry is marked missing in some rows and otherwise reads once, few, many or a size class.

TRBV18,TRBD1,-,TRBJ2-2,TGTGCCAGCTCAAAACCAGGGGGACGCACCGGGGAGCTGTTTTTT,CASSKPGGRTGELFF
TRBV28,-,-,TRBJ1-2,TGTGCCAGCAGTTTACGCAGGCCGGCCGCTGGCTACACCTTC,CASSLRRPAAGYTF
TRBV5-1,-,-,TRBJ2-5,TGCGCCAGCAGCCTTTCAGGGGGACTCCAAGAGACCCAGTACTTC,CASSLSGGLQETQYF
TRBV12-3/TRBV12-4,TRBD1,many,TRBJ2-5,TGTGCCAGCAGTTCTAAGGGGGCTTACCAAGAGACCCAGTACTTC,CASSSKGAYQETQYF
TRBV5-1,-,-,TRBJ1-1,TGCGCCAGCAGCTTGGCCGTCAGGGGTCAGAACACTGAAGCTTTCTTT,CASSLAVRGQNTEAFF
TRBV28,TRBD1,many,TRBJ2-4,TGTGCCAGCAGTTTGGGGGCCAGGGGGCTAGCCAAAAACATTCAGTACTTC,CASSLGARGLAKNIQYF
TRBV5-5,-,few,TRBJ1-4,TGTGCCAGCAGACCCACGTGGGGGGCAGGGGAAAAACTGTTTTTT,CASRPTWGAGEKLFF
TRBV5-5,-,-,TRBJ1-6,TGTGCCAGCAGCTTGTTGACAGACAATTCACCCCTCCACTTT,CASSLLTDNSPLHF
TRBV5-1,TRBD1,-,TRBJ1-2,TGCGCCAGCAGCTTCCAACCCGGGACAGCTAACTATGGCTACACCTTC,CASSFQPGTANYGYTF
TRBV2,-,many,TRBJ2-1,TGTGCCAGCAGCTTAGACAATGAGCAGTTCTTC,CASSLDNEQFF
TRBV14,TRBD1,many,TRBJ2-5,TGTGCCAGCAGCCAAGCCGGACAGGAGCAAGAGACCCAGTACTTC,CASSQAGQEQETQYF
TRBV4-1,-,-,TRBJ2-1,TGCGCCAGCAGCCAAGATCTTCTTTACCGCAAAAAAAAGGACAATGAGCAGTTCTTC,CASSQDLLYRKKKDNEQFF
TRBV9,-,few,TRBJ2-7,TGTGCCAGCAGCGGGAGGGGGTGGGAGGGCCTCGACGAGCAGTACTTC,CASSGRGWEGLDEQYF
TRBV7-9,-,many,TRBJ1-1,TGTGCCAGCAGCTTAAGTGGGGGCAGGAGCACTGAAGCTTTCTTT,CASSLSGGRSTEAFF
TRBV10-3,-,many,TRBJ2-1,TGTGCCATCAGTGAGTTAAAACTAGCAGGCTCCTACAATGAGCAGTTCTTC,CAISELKLAGSYNEQFF
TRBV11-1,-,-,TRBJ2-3,TGTGCCAGCAGCTTATCACCGGCCCCAGATACGCAGTATTTT,CASSLSPAPDTQYF
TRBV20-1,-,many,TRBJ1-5,TGCAGTGCTAGAGTGAGGGTTGAGGGCAATCAGCCCCAGCATTTT,CSARVRVEGNQPQHF
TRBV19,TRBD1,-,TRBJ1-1,TGTGCCAGTAGTATAGCTTCCGGGACAGTTATGAACACTGAAGCTTTCTTT,CASSIASGTVMNTEAFF
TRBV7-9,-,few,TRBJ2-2,TGTGCCAGCTCAGCCCCACTGGAGCTGTTTTTT,CASSAPLELFF
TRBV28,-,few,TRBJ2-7,TGTGCCAGCAGTTTTCTGTACTACGAGCAGTACTTC,CASSFLYYEQYF
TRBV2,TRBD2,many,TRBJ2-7,TGTGCCAGCAGTGAAGACCTAGCGGTCTCCTACGAGCAGTACTTC,CASSEDLAVSYEQYF
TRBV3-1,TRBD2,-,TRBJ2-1,TGTGCCAGCAGCCAAGCAGTAAGGTGGACTAGCGGGACGGATGAGCAGTTCTTC,CASSQAVRWTSGTDEQFF
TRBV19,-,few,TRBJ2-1,TGTGCCAGTAGACGGGACCGTAGCTCCTACAATGAGCAGTTCTTC,CASRRDRSSYNEQFF
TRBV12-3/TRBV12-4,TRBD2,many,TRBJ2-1,TGTGCCAGCAGGGTTACTAGCGGGGGCAGTGAGCAGTTCTTC,CASRVTSGGSEQFF
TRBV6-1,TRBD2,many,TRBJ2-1,TGTGCCAGCAGGAAACTAGCGGGAGTTGAGCAGTTCTTC,CASRKLAGVEQFF
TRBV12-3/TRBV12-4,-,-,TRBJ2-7,TGTGCCAGCACAAAGACCCAAGGAGAGGAGTACTTC,CASTKTQGEEYF
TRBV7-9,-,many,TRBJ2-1,TGTGCCAGCAGCTCCACTAGGGTGGGCCCCAATGAGCAGTTCTTC,CASSSTRVGPNEQFF
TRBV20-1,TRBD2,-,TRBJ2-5,TGCAGTGCTCCGGGACTAGCGGCCAAGTACCAAGAGACCCAGTACTTC,CSAPGLAAKYQETQYF
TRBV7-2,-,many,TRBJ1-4,TGTGCCAGCAGCTTACCGGGCGAAAAACTGTTTTTT,CASSLPGEKLFF
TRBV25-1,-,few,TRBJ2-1,TGTGCCAGCAGTGATTCACGAAATTACAATGGGCAGTTCTTC,CASSDSRNYNGQFF
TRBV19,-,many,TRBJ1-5,TGTGCCAGTAGTATAGAGGGAAGCAATCAGCCCCAGCATTTT,CASSIEGSNQPQHF
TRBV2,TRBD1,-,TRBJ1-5,TGTGCCAGCAGCCTCAGGACAGGGTCCCAGCCCCAGCATTTT,CASSLRTGSQPQHF
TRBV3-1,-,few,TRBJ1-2,TGTGCCAGCAGCCAAGGTTTCACGAAACGTGGCTACACCTTC,CASSQGFTKRGYTF
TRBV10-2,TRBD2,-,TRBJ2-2,TGCGCCAGCAGGTTAGCGGGACAGAACACCGGGGAGCTGTTTTTT,CASRLAGQNTGELFF